A selection of T cell receptor beta chains follows, all from one sample in a study of shared clonotypes between healthy human individuals. The protocol was immunoSEQ multiplex PCR, while the TCRdb copy is restricted to in-frame clones and leaves out a portion. Of around 2.3 million clones in the sample, approximately 94% were seen once. Sequenced input: naive CD4+ T cells sorted from blood. All receptors derive from a man between 18 and 29 years old in good health. Both conserved end residues are part of each CDR3. Each record gives: D gene, J gene, clone size, V gene, CDR3 DNA, CDR3 protein. D genes are given only for firm matches. Rows give clone size only sometimes, using once, few, many, or a class for an expanded clone.

>-|TRBJ1-6|-|TRBV28
TGTGCCAGCAGTCCTCCCCGGGGAGGTCCGTATAATTCACCCCTCCACTTT
CASSPPRGGPYNSPLHF
>-|TRBJ1-1|once|TRBV19
TGTGCCAGTAGTATTTCGGGGGTCATGAACACTGAAGCTTTCTTT
CASSISGVMNTEAFF
>TRBD2|TRBJ2-3|-|TRBV10-1
TGCGCCAGCAGTGAGTTAGCGGGAGGGCCTGCAGATACGCAGTATTTT
CASSELAGGPADTQYF
>TRBD2|TRBJ2-4|-|TRBV7-2
TGTGCCAGCAGCTTATTACTAGCGGGAGAACGAGGCAAAAACATTCAGTACTTC
CASSLLLAGERGKNIQYF
>-|TRBJ1-2|-|TRBV18
TGTGCCAGCTCCCTGGGGCAGGGACTACTAAACTATGGCTACACCTTC
CASSLGQGLLNYGYTF
>-|TRBJ2-1|once|TRBV4-3
TGCGCCAGCAGCCAAGACCAGGGAAGGAGGCAGTTCTTC
CASSQDQGRRQFF
>-|TRBJ1-6|-|TRBV5-4
TGTGCCAGCAGCTTGAAGTTAGAGGGGGAACGTTCACCCCTCCACTTT
CASSLKLEGERSPLHF
>TRBD1|TRBJ2-7|once|TRBV4-3
TGCGCCAGCAGCCTTAACAGGGGGGAACACGAGCAGTACTTC
CASSLNRGEHEQYF
>-|TRBJ1-2|-|TRBV5-1
TGCGCCAGCAGCGGCGGGACAACGAACTATGGCTACACCTTC
CASSGGTTNYGYTF
>-|TRBJ2-7|-|TRBV28
TGTGCCAGCAGTCCGCCCTCTGGCGAGCAGTACTTC
CASSPPSGEQYF
>-|TRBJ1-4|-|TRBV21-1
TGTGCCAGCAGCGCCAACAGGGGGAAGAATGAAAAACTGTTTTTT
CASSANRGKNEKLFF
>TRBD2|TRBJ2-5|-|TRBV19
TGTGCCAGTAGTACACTAGCGGGGGGCCAAGAGACCCAGTACTTC
CASSTLAGGQETQYF
>TRBD2|TRBJ2-1|-|TRBV6-1
TGTGCCAGCAGTGCTCCCACCAACCAAAGAAGCGGGAGGGCCACCCATGAGCAGTTCTTC
CASSAPTNQRSGRATHEQFF
>TRBD1|TRBJ2-7|-|TRBV13
TGTGCCAGCAGCTTAGAGGGACAGGCTTACTACGAGCAGTACTTC
CASSLEGQAYYEQYF
>-|TRBJ2-2|once|TRBV4-1
TGCGCCAGCAGCCAAGAGCAGGGCTCCGGGGAGCTGTTTTTT
CASSQEQGSGELFF
>-|TRBJ2-4|-|TRBV15
TGTGCCACCAGCGCCGACACCGTTAGAGGTGCCAAAAACATTCAGTACTTC
CATSADTVRGAKNIQYF
>TRBD2|TRBJ2-1|once|TRBV12-5
TGTGCTAGTGGAAGACTAGCGGGACTGGCGCAACGACCCTACAATGAGCAGTTCTTC
CASGRLAGLAQRPYNEQFF
>-|TRBJ2-2|-|TRBV15
TGTGCCACCAGTGGGTCCACCGGGGAGCTGTTTTTT
CATSGSTGELFF
>-|TRBJ1-4|once|TRBV10-1
TGCGCCAGCTCCCGGGCAGGCGATAATGAAAAACTGTTTTTT
CASSRAGDNEKLFF
>-|TRBJ1-2|-|TRBV28
TGTGCCAGCAGTTTATTAGAGGGGAACCTCTATGGCTACACCTTC
CASSLLEGNLYGYTF
>TRBD1|TRBJ2-5|-|TRBV7-9
TGTGCCAGCAGCTCAGGGGGCTTGAAAGAGACCCAGTACTTC
CASSSGGLKETQYF
>TRBD2|TRBJ2-5|-|TRBV10-2
TGCGCCAGCAGTGAGTCGCTAGCGGTACAAGAGACCCAGTACTTC
CASSESLAVQETQYF
>-|TRBJ1-2|-|TRBV13
TGTGCCAGCAGCTTCCAAGGTGGCTACACCTTC
CASSFQGGYTF
>-|TRBJ1-2|-|TRBV2
TGTGCCAGCAGGGGACTGGAACAAAACTATGGCTACACCTTC
CASRGLEQNYGYTF
>TRBD1|TRBJ1-4|-|TRBV30
TGTGCCTGGAGAAGAGGACAGGGAGACGAAAAACTGTTTTTT
CAWRRGQGDEKLFF
>TRBD1|TRBJ2-1|-|TRBV10-1
TGCGCCAGCACCGGGACAGCGCTATACAATGAGCAGTTCTTC
CASTGTALYNEQFF
>-|TRBJ2-7|-|TRBV19
TGTGCCAGTAGTCCGAGAGCTTATCCTCCCTACGAGCAGTACTTC
CASSPRAYPPYEQYF
>TRBD2|TRBJ2-1|few|TRBV5-8
TGTGCCAGCAGTTCCGGGACTATCCTAGGCGGCTCCTACAATGAGCAGTTCTTC
CASSSGTILGGSYNEQFF